This T cell receptor beta chain was captured in a study of blood T cell repertoires in COVID-19 (dated by TCRdb to the early 2020s). In terms of the full investigation: Samples from collaborators originated in the United States, Italy and Spain and spanned both the acute and convalescent phases of COVID-19. Where available, HLA class I and class II types were obtained from metadata supplied by the sample provider rather than from assay-based typing. The material from the prospective study consisted of cDNA or gDNA derived from T cells, B-cell-depleted T cells, or PBMCs. The repertoires were released in a freely available public database meant as a resource for research on the immune response to SARS-CoV-2. Nearly every sample came with metadata listing a de-identified subject ID, COVID-19 status, age in years and sex. Samples were obtained from the ongoing ImmuneRACE study (first 160 participants) and from over a thousand subjects provided by 6 global collaborators. Deeply sampled blood TCRbeta repertoires from subjects exposed to, actively infected with, or recovered from COVID-19 were included in the dataset. Overall results and qualifications from the work: The quantity of clinical and demographic metadata differed by source and by participant and was supplied without curation.

One collaborating source in Seattle enrolled patients during active infection and followed them longitudinally through the course of disease. The collaborating institutions used their own protocols to collect whole blood in K2EDTA tubes. For TCRbeta analysis, collaborator samples were shipped as frozen whole blood, as isolated PBMCs, or as DNA extracted from either sample type. Including cysteine and phenylalanine, the CDR3 has 16 amino acids. Only CDR3 DNA remains: 48 bases, in frame from the first base. Looking up the germline V gene (reference sequence) yields CDR1 LGHDT and CDR2 YNNKEL. Cut back by 4 bases and 5 bases, the V and J ends lie 17 bases apart. The immunoSEQ Assay, a bias-controlled multiplex PCR, was used to amplify TCRbeta CDR3 regions from genomic DNA. The authors processed their data as follows. The number of nucleated cells in each sample was estimated from the amplification of reference gene primers within the assay. To quantify the absolute abundance of each unique TCRbeta CDR3 rearrangement, sequence reads were collapsed and filtered. Productive Simpson clonality was computed per sample as the square root of Simpson's diversity index over productive rearrangements. TCRdb took over this immuneACCESS table, retaining in-frame rearrangements with V and J assigned. Such tables are incomplete; in checked studies, under half of the missing clones stem from an unresolved V gene, and the remainder is unexplained. D and trimming come from the DNA, and the V and J calls and clone size come from that table. The sample table records about 130,000 clones; more than 70% of these occur just once. Together, the top ten hold around 3% of the sample.

In the case of this clone: Its target antigen remains unknown. It has no much larger one-base neighbor in the sample; base qualities were not kept.

The sequence joins TRBV3-1 (or the pseudogene TRBV3-2) to TRBJ2-2, and the D gene may be TRBD1, 5 bases matching. The TCR sequence derives from a woman older than 75 with COVID-19, enrolled during active disease. The sample was peripheral blood. CDR3 sequence: CASSRISQARTGELFF. At the DNA level, the sequence is TGTGCCAGCAGCCGGATTTCACAGGCACGGACCGGGGAGCTGTTTTTT.